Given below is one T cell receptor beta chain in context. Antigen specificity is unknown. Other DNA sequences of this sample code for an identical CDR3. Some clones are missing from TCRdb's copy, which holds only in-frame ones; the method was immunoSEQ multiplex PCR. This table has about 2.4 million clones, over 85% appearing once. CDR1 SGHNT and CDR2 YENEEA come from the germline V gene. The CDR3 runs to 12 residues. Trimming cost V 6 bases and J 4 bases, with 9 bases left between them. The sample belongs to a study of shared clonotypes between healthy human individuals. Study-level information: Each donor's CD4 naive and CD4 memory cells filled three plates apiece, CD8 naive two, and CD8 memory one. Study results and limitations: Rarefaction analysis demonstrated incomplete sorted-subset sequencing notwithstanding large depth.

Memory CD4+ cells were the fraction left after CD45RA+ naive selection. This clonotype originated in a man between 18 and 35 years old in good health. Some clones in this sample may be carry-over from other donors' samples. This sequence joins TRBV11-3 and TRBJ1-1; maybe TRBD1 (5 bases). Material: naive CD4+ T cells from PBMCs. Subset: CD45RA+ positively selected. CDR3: CASSRGGTEAFF. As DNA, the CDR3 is TGTGCCAGCAGTCGGGGGGGCACTGAAGCTTTCTTT.